Shown below are 28 T cell receptor beta chains from a single sample sequenced in a study of Graves' ophthalmopathy and Graves' hyperthyroidism. The TCR beta CDR3 regions underwent amplification from RNA transcripts. Investigators did first-round RT-PCR with HTBI primers, then second-round multiplex PCR. TCRdb used MiXCR to reprocess the multiplex PCR reads, holding one entry per CDR3 protein. The top ten hold around 12% of the sample, which has 350,000 or so distinct CDR3 sequences, roughly a sixth seen once. The sequenced material came from peripheral blood. These receptors all come from an adult man with Graves' ophthalmopathy.

This clonotype occurred many times. V is TRBV6-2 or TRBV6-3 and J is TRBJ1-5, with 11 bases lining up with TRBD1. This CDR3 has 16 amino acids. CDR1 and CDR2 (germline): MNHEY, SVGEGT. The trim removed 2 bases at V and 4 bases at J, leaving 4 bases unmatched. The CDR3 spells CASSYGQGAGNQPQHF. The DNA for the CDR3 is TGTGCCAGCAGTTACGGACAGGGGGCCGGGAATCAGCCCCAGCATTTT.

This clonotype showed up many times. The chain employs TRBV12-3 or TRBV12-4 and TRBJ2-5; TRBD2 agrees at 11 bases. The CDR3 is 15 amino acids. Trimming at V came to 4 bases and at J to 3 bases, leaving 4 bases not matched to a gene. In DNA, the CDR3 is TGTGCCAGCAGTTGGGGGACTAGCGGAAAAGAGACCCAGTACTTC. Protein product: CASSWGTSGKETQYF.

This clonotype was seen repeatedly, ten times or more. This chain links TRBV11-2 with TRBJ1-5; D perhaps matches TRBD1 (5 bases). The CDR3 is made up of 14 amino acids. V lost 5 bases, J lost 3 bases, and 11 bases lay in between. Per the germline V gene, CDR1 is SGHAT and CDR2 is FQNNGV. Written as DNA, the CDR3 is TGTGCCAGCAGCCGGGACGGAATCAATCAGCCCCAGCATTTT. Protein: CASSRDGINQPQHF.

This clonotype has more than one count but fewer than ten. The rearrangement links TRBV4-1 to TRBJ1-3; 9 bases align to TRBD1. The V gene's germline CDR1 is MGHRA and CDR2 YSYEKL. Unmatched junction bases numbered 9, after V lost 4 bases and J lost 2 bases. This CDR3 is 17 amino acids long. CDR3 in amino acids: CASSLIQGAGAGNTIYF. In nucleotides, the CDR3 is TGCGCCAGCAGCCTCATACAGGGGGCAGGAGCTGGAAACACCATATATTTT.

Ten or more counts support this clonotype. Given the absence of the conserved phenylalanine or tryptophan at the CDR3 end, a read error is likely. This chain uses TRBV20-1 with TRBJ1-5; no reliable D call. Trimming stripped 1 base from V and 6 bases from J, with 10 bases between. The CDR3 totals 13 residues. CDR1 is DFQATT, CDR2 SNEGSKA, per germline (reference sequence). The CDR3 coding sequence is TGCAGTGCTAGAGTAAGTGCGGGTCAGCCCCAGCATCTT. It translates to CSARVSAGQPQHL.

There are many counts of this clonotype. The chain combines TRBV5-1 with TRBJ2-1; the D call may be TRBD1 or TRBD2 (5 bases each). Trimming shortened V by 0 bases and J by 6 bases, and 19 bases separated the two germline ends. CDR1 and CDR2 (germline): SGHRS, YFSETQ. This CDR3 comprises 17 residues. The CDR3 DNA follows: TGCGCCAGCAGCTTGGCCGGTACGGGCAGGGACGGCAATGAGCAGTTCTTC. Translating gives CASSLAGTGRDGNEQFF.

Notes on this clonotype: Sequence at one end of the junction differs from germline and may be a read error. This chain connects TRBV7-9 to TRBJ1-1; D ambiguous. The V gene's germline CDR1 is SEHNR and CDR2 FQNEAQ (reference sequence). This CDR3 is 13 amino acids long. The CDR3 coding sequence is TGTGCCAGCAGCCATTTGGGGAACCTTGAAGTTTTCTTT. Amino acid sequence: CASSHLGNLEVFF.

This chain links TRBV20-1 with TRBJ2-2, with 8 bases matching TRBD2. The germline gives CDR1 DFQATT, CDR2 SNEGSKA (reference sequence). This CDR3 spans 16 amino acids. The V and J ends lost 4 bases and 5 bases, in that order; junction bases with no gene match: 12. CDR3 DNA: TGCAGTGCTACCCTAGACGGGAGGGCCGGTACCGGGGAGCTGTTTTTT. It encodes CSATLDGRAGTGELFF.

This clonotype was detected ten times or more. This chain uses TRBV20-1 with TRBJ2-5; D call uncertain. This CDR3 has 13 amino acids. Germline CDR1 is DFQATT and CDR2 is SNEGSKA (reference sequence). Trimming left V 1 base short and J 4 bases short, with 10 bases between. The CDR3 here is CSARVLSIETQYF. CDR3 coding DNA: TGCAGTGCTAGAGTGCTTAGCATAGAGACCCAGTACTTC.

The gene calls are TRBV6-1 and TRBJ2-5; 10 nucleotides line up with TRBD2. The J segment lost 4 bases and the V segment lost 10 bases, leaving 6 bases of the junction unmatched. The length of the CDR3 is 13 residues. The germline gives CDR1 MNHNS, CDR2 SASEGT. CDR3 sequence reads: CAIQRGGRETQYF. CDR3 bases: TGTGCCATACAGCGGGGGGGCCGAGAGACCCAGTACTTC.

This clonotype was counted ten times or more. This chain uses TRBV5-1 with TRBJ2-7, with 14 positions matching TRBD2. The CDR3 runs 20 residues. The junction had 12 bases not matched to a gene; V was cut back by 0 bases and J by 1 base. Per germline, CDR1 SGHRS and CDR2 YFSETQ. CDR3 sequence (DNA): TGCGCCAGCAGCTTGGCAGGGACTAGCGGGAGTCGTATGGCGTCCTACGAGCAGTACTTC. It codes for CASSLAGTSGSRMASYEQYF.

In its sample, this clonotype was seen many times. The chain carries TRBV30 and TRBJ1-3; D is undetermined. CDR1 is GTSNPN, CDR2 SVGIG, per germline (reference sequence). CDR3 length: 14 amino acids. Trimming pared 2 bases from V and 2 bases from J, leaving 10 bases between. The chain's CDR3 is CAWSKTSTGNTIYF. The CDR3 DNA is TGTGCCTGGAGTAAGACCTCGACTGGAAACACCATATATTTT.

The table lists this clonotype with many counts. The chain carries TRBV29-1 and TRBJ1-1, with TRBD1 as a possible D gene (6 bases). This CDR3 contains 12 residues. Germline V lookup: CDR1 SQVTM, CDR2 ANQGSEA. V shed 4 bases and J shed 8 bases, with 14 bases lying between them. The chain's CDR3 is CSVGVGAHEAFF. CDR3 in DNA: TGCAGCGTTGGCGTGGGGGCCCACGAAGCTTTCTTT.

This clonotype was detected ten times or more. The chain recombines TRBV6-5 with TRBJ1-2; a possible D gene is TRBD1 (6 bases). Trimming took off 6 bases at V and 2 bases at J, with 13 bases between the two ends. The germline CDR1 and CDR2 sequences are MNHEY and SVGAGI. The CDR3 extends over 14 amino acids. For the CDR3, the DNA is TGTGCCAGCAGGCGACGGGGGCAGAACTATGGCTACACCTTC. Amino acid sequence: CASRRRGQNYGYTF.

This sequence joins TRBV28 and TRBJ2-7, with 8 bases lining up with TRBD1. The V segment lost 5 bases and the J segment 5 bases; nucleotides outside the gene matches: 8. CDR1 and CDR2 (germline): MDHEN, SYDVKM. The CDR3 covers 14 residues. For the CDR3, the DNA is TGTGCCAGCAGTCCGAGGACAGGGAACCACGAGCAGTACTTC. Its protein product is CASSPRTGNHEQYF.

The table lists this clonotype with many counts. This chain connects TRBV11-2 to TRBJ2-7; D unresolved. Trimming took 1 base from V and 2 from J, leaving 24 bases between them. Germline values: CDR1 SGHAT, CDR2 FQNNGV. The CDR3 sequence is 19 residues long. CDR3 loop: CASSLVSAPTGPSPYEQYF. CDR3 in DNA: TGTGCCAGCAGCTTAGTGTCGGCTCCCACCGGACCTTCTCCCTACGAGCAGTACTTC.

The sample holds a few counts of this clonotype. The chain joins TRBV30 to TRBJ1-2; 9 nucleotides line up with TRBD1. The CDR3 sequence is 15 residues long. V gave up 1 base and J gave up 10 bases; unmatched junction bases: 13. CDR1 is GTSNPN and CDR2 is SVGIG in the germline V gene (reference sequence). CDR3 nucleotides: TGTGCCTGGAGTGCCGCCCAGGGACAGGGCTTGTTCTACACCTTC. Protein: CAWSAAQGQGLFYTF.

This chain joins TRBV10-2 and TRBJ2-7, with D possibly called TRBD1 or TRBD2 (6 bases each). The ends were cut back, 8 bases at V and 3 bases at J, with 17 bases in the middle. The CDR3 runs 14 residues. Per germline, CDR1 WSHSY and CDR2 SAAADI. CDR3 DNA: TGCGCCAGCGGGAATCAGGGGACTCTCTACGAGCAGTACTTC. It yields the protein CASGNQGTLYEQYF.

This clonotype occurred many times. The CDR3 nucleotides are TGCGCCAGCAGCTTCGGGACAACCTATGGCTACACCTTC. As protein: CASSFGTTYGYTF. The chain combines TRBV5-1 with TRBJ1-2; a weak D match, TRBD1 (6 bases). This CDR3 is 13 amino acids long. V shed 2 bases and J shed 4 bases, with 9 bases lying between them. Germline V gene data show CDR1 as SGHRS and CDR2 as YFSETQ. The full variable domain, its missing parts supplied by reference TRBV5-1 and TRBJ1-2, is KAGVTQTPRYLIKTRGQQVTLSCSPISGHRSVSWYQQTPGQGLQFLFEYFSETQRNKGNFPGRFSGRQFSNSRSEMNVSTLELGDSALYLCASSFGTTYGYTFGSGTRLTVV.

This clonotype was picked up one time. The V and J genes are TRBV19 and TRBJ2-7; D call uncertain. The ends were cut back, 9 bases at V and 2 bases at J, with 20 bases in the middle. The germline V gene encodes CDR1 LNHDA and CDR2 SQIVND (reference sequence). The CDR3 loop spans 15 amino acids. The CDR3 coding sequence is TGTGCCAGAAGGACCCAATCCAGGTCTGCCTACGAGCAGTACTTC. It is translated as CARRTQSRSAYEQYF.

The rearrangement joins TRBV27 to TRBJ2-7; 10 bases are a match to TRBD2. From germline, CDR1 is MNHEY and CDR2 SMNVEV (reference sequence). The CDR3 is 18 residues long. J gave up 2 bases and V 2 bases, and 12 bases lay outside the gene matches. The CDR3 DNA follows: TGTGCCAGCAGTTTAAGGGGCCGTAGGACTAGCGGAACCTACGAGCAGTACTTC. Protein: CASSLRGRRTSGTYEQYF.

The chain has TRBV6-1 and TRBJ1-1; D unclear. From germline, CDR1 is MNHNS and CDR2 SASEGT. V was cut by 5 bases and J by 3 bases, with 19 bases left in between. This CDR3 has 16 residues. The CDR3 protein is CASSRNNKDGDTEAFF. In nucleotides, the CDR3 is TGTGCCAGCAGTCGAAATAACAAGGACGGGGACACTGAAGCTTTCTTT.

This clonotype was recorded many times. The chain employs TRBV11-2 and TRBJ2-5; TRBD2 matches 7 bases. This CDR3 has 15 amino acids. The J segment lost 2 bases and the V segment lost 5 bases, leaving 8 bases of the junction unmatched. The germline CDR1 and CDR2 sequences are SGHAT and FQNNGV. The CDR3 reads CASSREGLAQETQYF. The CDR3 coding sequence is TGTGCCAGCAGCAGGGAGGGGCTAGCGCAAGAGACCCAGTACTTC.

In its sample, this clonotype was seen a few times. The V call is TRBV5-6, the J call TRBJ1-5; a possible D gene is TRBD1 (5 bases). Germline CDR1 and CDR2: SGHDT and YYEEEE. The V gene lost 3 bases and the J gene lost 0 bases, with 13 bases spanning the gap. The CDR3 spans 16 residues. The CDR3 protein is CASSSARDFSNQPQHF. CDR3 DNA sequence: TGTGCCAGCAGCTCGGCCCGGGACTTTAGCAATCAGCCCCAGCATTTT.

The chain carries TRBV4-1 and TRBJ2-5; 12 bases match TRBD1. The junction had 5 bases not matched to a gene; V was cut back by 5 bases and J by 4 bases. This CDR3 comprises 15 residues. Germline-derived CDR1 and CDR2 are MGHRA and YSYEKL. The CDR3 reads CASSGRDRGRETQYF. The CDR3, as DNA: TGCGCCAGCAGCGGACGGGACAGGGGGCGAGAGACCCAGTACTTC.

The sample holds many counts of this clonotype. The chain links TRBV20-1 to TRBJ2-7; TRBD2 aligns across 9 bases. The CDR3 consists of 14 residues. V lost 5 bases to trimming and J lost 7 bases; unmatched junction nucleotides: 12. CDR1 and CDR2 from the germline V gene are DFQATT and SNEGSKA (reference sequence). CDR3 in amino acids: CSASLRAGGPEQYF. Written as DNA, the CDR3 is TGCAGTGCTTCCCTACGTGCGGGAGGGCCTGAGCAGTACTTC.

This clonotype showed up just a few times. The rearrangement uses TRBV10-3 and TRBJ1-6, with D perhaps matching TRBD1 (5 bases). Germline V CDR1 and CDR2: ENHRY, SYGVKD. Trimming removed 8 bases from V and 6 bases from J, with 11 bases in between. This CDR3 spans 13 amino acids. The CDR3 coding sequence is TGTGCCATCTCAGCGGGGCTTAATTCACCCCTCCACTTT. This sequence encodes CAISAGLNSPLHF.

This clonotype was observed at least ten times. This sequence joins TRBV29-1 and TRBJ2-7; no firm D call. V gave up 5 bases and J gave up 1 base, with 15 bases separating them. The CDR3 extends over 14 amino acids. Per germline, CDR1 SQVTM and CDR2 ANQGSEA. This CDR3 reads CSVRTVLGSYEQYF. DNA for the CDR3: TGCAGCGTTAGGACGGTGCTGGGTTCCTACGAGCAGTACTTC.